This entry features one T cell receptor beta chain sequence. The antigen remains undetermined. Profiled with immunoSEQ multiplex PCR; TCRdb holds only in-frame clones, not every one. The table includes around 150,000 clones, 90% to 95% detected once. Germline V gives CDR1 SGDLS, CDR2 YYNGEE. Trimming stripped 1 base from V and 4 bases from J, with 14 bases between. This CDR3 comprises 16 residues. The sample belongs to a study of T cell responses to AZD1222 COVID-19 vaccine. The study's findings and limits: The sample set comprised mostly white British donors with more females, and clonal diversity was possibly underestimated. CD4 TCRs linked to vaccination spanned spike, dominating at 160-218 and 743-854. Unmutated variant regions reportedly attract nearly half of all spike-specific TCRs.

The sequenced sample was peripheral blood, obtained 28 days after the second AZD1222 dose. The V gene is TRBV9, the J gene TRBJ2-2; D may be TRBD2 (7 bases). The TCR sequence derives from an adult who received the AZD1222 COVID-19 vaccine. The CDR3 loop reads CASSVTGGPPTGELFF. The CDR3, as DNA: TGTGCCAGCAGCGTAACGGGGGGCCCGCCCACCGGGGAGCTGTTTTTT.